This T cell receptor beta chain was sequenced in a study of T cells in Graves' hyperthyroidism and ophthalmopathy. In the study overall: Peripheral blood samples were taken at initial diagnosis, prior to any treatment.

Researchers took RNA transcripts and amplified the TCR beta CDR3 regions from them. When the TCR CDR3 underwent first-round RT-PCR, the HTBI primer set was used. TCRdb used MiXCR to reprocess the multiplex PCR reads, holding one entry per CDR3 protein. The sample lists some 600,000 distinct CDR3 sequences, approximately 13% occurring once. Extraction of PBMCs used approximately 10 ml of fresh peripheral blood. This CDR3 spans 14 amino acids. The germline V gene has CDR1 SGHAT and CDR2 FQNNGV. The germline V and J ends were trimmed by 1 base and 3 bases, with 9 bases remaining between them. Notes on the study in general: Also found in blood were most expanded thyroid clonotypes above 0.001.

This clonotype was seen ten or more times. Its specificity is unknown. This sequence joins TRBV11-2 and TRBJ1-1; D is ambiguous. This TCR was recovered from a woman in her twenties or thirties with Graves' hyperthyroidism that later progressed to Graves' ophthalmopathy. Sequencing was done on a sample of blood. The CDR3 region is CASSLVPGDTEAFF. The CDR3 DNA reads TGTGCCAGCAGCTTAGTCCCAGGCGACACTGAAGCTTTCTTT.